The 5 T cell receptor beta chains listed next were all sequenced from one sample in a study of shared clonotypes between healthy human individuals. Using immunoSEQ multiplex PCR, the repertoire was profiled, and TCRdb retains in-frame clones only, with some absent. Of 2 million to 2.5 million clones in the sample, approximately 93% were seen once. Sequencing was done on a sample of naive CD4+ T cells from PBMCs. Subset: CD45RA+ positively selected. These TCRs come from a man younger than 30 in good health. Some clones in this sample may be carry-over from other donors' samples.

The chain combines TRBV4-1 with TRBJ2-1; the match to TRBD2 covers 10 bases. The V gene end was trimmed by 3 bases and the J gene end by 0 bases; junction bases not matched to a gene: 2. The germline V gene encodes CDR1 MGHRA and CDR2 YSYEKL. There are 16 residues in the CDR3. As DNA, the CDR3 is TGCGCCAGCAGCCAGGCTAGCGGGAGCTCCTACAATGAGCAGTTCTTC. This gives the protein CASSQASGSSYNEQFF.

CDR3 loop: CASTRGGEETQYF. The CDR3 coding sequence is TGTGCCAGCACCAGGGGAGGAGAAGAGACCCAGTACTTC. The chain is built from TRBV6-1 and TRBJ2-5; D may be TRBD1 or TRBD2 (6 bases each). CDR1 is MNHNS, CDR2 SASEGT, per germline. This CDR3 is built from 13 residues. V was shortened by 7 bases and J by 3 bases, with 12 bases between the two germline ends.

This clone is a singleton in its sample. The sample carries other DNA sequences with the same CDR3. The rearrangement uses TRBV5-1 and TRBJ2-2; 7 bases line up with TRBD2. Germline-derived CDR1 and CDR2 are SGHRS and YFSETQ. The CDR3 is made up of 15 amino acids. V lost 0 bases and J lost 6; bases outside the gene matches: 5. CDR3 sequence reads: CASSLVAGAAGELFF. DNA for the CDR3: TGCGCCAGCAGCTTGGTGGCGGGAGCGGCCGGGGAGCTGTTTTTT.

V is TRBV7-9 and J is TRBJ2-1; possibly TRBD1 or TRBD2 for D (5 bases each). The CDR3 spans 10 residues. V lost 6 bases to trimming and J lost 14 bases, with 11 bases between them. Germline V gene data show CDR1 as SEHNR and CDR2 as FQNEAQ (reference sequence). CDR3 bases: TGTGCCAGCAGGGGGACCGAAGAGTTCTTC. This codes for CASRGTEEFF.

This sequence joins TRBV29-1 and TRBJ1-5, with a possible D match to TRBD1 (5 bases). CDR3 size: 12 residues. In germline, CDR1 is SQVTM, CDR2 ANQGSEA. Trimming cost V 5 bases and J 6 bases, with 11 bases left between them. CDR3 residues: CSVLDGGQPQHF. DNA for the CDR3: TGCAGCGTTTTAGACGGGGGTCAGCCCCAGCATTTT.